What follows is one T cell receptor beta chain and its context. Its antigen is as yet unknown. This CDR3 is built from 15 residues. Germline V CDR1 and CDR2: MGHRA, YSYEKL. The V end lost 3 bases, the J end lost 4 bases, and 13 bases lay between the germline ends. This PCR relied on a set of 60 Vbeta primers and 13 Jbeta primers. The method was immunoSEQ multiplex PCR; TCRdb's version includes in-frame clones alone and lacks a portion of them. This repertoire shows some 180,000 clones, around 80% found once; its top ten account for about 1.3%. The record originates from a study of cytomegalovirus exposure and HLA in healthy donors. Study-wide results and limits: In vitro confirmation showed three CMV-associated chains to be CMV antigen specific.

It was healthy bone marrow donors who served as donors. The receptor was isolated from a girl aged 5 to 17 in good health and CMV-seropositive. What was sequenced was PBMCs. The chain is built from TRBV4-1 and TRBJ1-3; D is unresolved. The CDR3 sequence is CASSHIPPSGNTIYF. The CDR3 DNA is TGCGCCAGCAGCCATATCCCCCCCTCCGGAAACACCATATATTTT.